Listed below are T cell receptor beta chains from one sample, sequenced in a study of low-dose radiotherapy and immunotherapy resistance in tumors. TCRdb passed the reads through MiXCR, listing each CDR3 protein once. The sample lists some 52,000 distinct CDR3 sequences; approximately 35% were seen once. Here the sequenced sample was PBMCs, taken after low-dose radiotherapy plus immunotherapy. These receptors were taken from a male donor with rectosigmoid adenocarcinoma. CDR3s include the opening cysteine and the closing phenylalanine or tryptophan. The D gene is left open where the match is weak.

cdr3_aa	v_call	j_call	d_call
CASSKGQASNQPQHF	TRBV5-8	TRBJ1-5	TRBD1
CASSRTGLADTQYF	TRBV12-3/TRBV12-4	TRBJ2-3	TRBD1
CASSYSIDRGAQETQYF	TRBV6-2/TRBV6-3	TRBJ2-5	NA
CASSTTDRVYGYTF	TRBV19	TRBJ1-2	TRBD1
CASSSEGANLNSPLHF	TRBV4-1	TRBJ1-6	NA
CASNAGTGLRETQYF	TRBV5-3	TRBJ2-5	TRBD1
CASSQDLYTSSYNEQFF	TRBV3-1	TRBJ2-1	NA
CASSLAGGKSTDTQYF	TRBV5-1	TRBJ2-3	TRBD2
CASSSSPVQGGKLFF	TRBV7-6	TRBJ1-4	TRBD1
CASGLQGTYTDTQYF	TRBV12-5	TRBJ2-3	NA
CASSEVRTNTGELFF	TRBV6-2/TRBV6-3	TRBJ2-2	NA
CASSARTGDYNEQFF	TRBV5-1	TRBJ2-1	TRBD1
CSARAPDRGYEQYF	TRBV20-1	TRBJ2-7	TRBD1
CASSQDLVDTQYF	TRBV3-1	TRBJ2-3	NA
CASSLHGPYEAFF	TRBV5-1	TRBJ1-1	NA
CASRRSPGPGELFF	TRBV6-4	TRBJ2-2	NA
CASSRANYNEQFF	TRBV7-2	TRBJ2-1	NA
CASSPWTGNEKLFF	TRBV6-2/TRBV6-3	TRBJ1-4	NA
CASSPALGNTGELFF	TRBV28	TRBJ2-2	NA
CASSASQGGYEQYF	TRBV6-1	TRBJ2-7	NA
CSARSRTQGEQYF	TRBV20-1	TRBJ2-7	NA
CASSITSSYEQYF	TRBV19	TRBJ2-7	NA
CASSQTTHEQFF	TRBV3-1	TRBJ2-1	NA
CASSYEGYEQYF	TRBV6-2/TRBV6-3	TRBJ2-7	NA
CASSERPMSSYEQYF	TRBV6-2/TRBV6-3	TRBJ2-7	NA
CASSLRGAGALYEQYF	TRBV7-2	TRBJ2-7	NA
CASSLGQVRQPQHF	TRBV28	TRBJ1-5	TRBD1
CASSNLAGGSTDTQYF	TRBV4-2	TRBJ2-3	TRBD2
CASSPPGTYYEQYF	TRBV7-9	TRBJ2-7	NA
CASSYSGRLDEQYF	TRBV28	TRBJ2-7	TRBD2
CASSSWTYEQYF	TRBV28	TRBJ2-7	NA
CASSFEGSREQYF	TRBV28	TRBJ2-7	NA
CASSIGTGRPNYEQYF	TRBV7-9	TRBJ2-7	TRBD1
CASREDRTGYGYTF	TRBV28	TRBJ1-2	NA
CASSYPRTKTDAWGEQYF	TRBV6-6	TRBJ2-7	NA
CASTDRGYYEQYF	TRBV28	TRBJ2-7	TRBD1
CASQRAGVIVNEQFF	TRBV5-6	TRBJ2-1	TRBD2
CASSYKGTGMHTGANVLTF	TRBV6-5	TRBJ2-6	TRBD1
CSVETRREQFF	TRBV29-1	TRBJ2-1	NA
CASSSAGGPGSYEQYF	TRBV28	TRBJ2-7	TRBD2
CASRTGLAYEQYF	TRBV28	TRBJ2-7	NA
CASSPRGPNSPLHF	TRBV16	TRBJ1-6	NA
CASKGLATVNTEAFF	TRBV6-6	TRBJ1-1	NA
CASSPRGQETGTEAFF	TRBV27	TRBJ1-1	NA
CASRRVAGIETQYF	TRBV28	TRBJ2-5	TRBD2
CASSLEGHGNQPQHF	TRBV5-5	TRBJ1-5	NA
CASSPTSVAYEQYF	TRBV28	TRBJ2-7	TRBD2
CASSLDSGGFNEQFF	TRBV7-2	TRBJ2-1	TRBD2
CACWGNTGELFF	TRBV27	TRBJ2-2	NA
CASSVSPYEQYF	TRBV9	TRBJ2-7	NA
CASSPGDRWNTEAFF	TRBV5-1	TRBJ1-1	TRBD1
CSVGPGQGPDTQYF	TRBV29-1	TRBJ2-3	NA
CASSTLQVPEQFF	TRBV19	TRBJ2-1	NA
CASTHRVNEQFF	TRBV7-2	TRBJ2-1	NA
CASGSLYEQYF	TRBV6-2/TRBV6-3	TRBJ2-7	NA
CASTTDRGRSYEQYF	TRBV5-6	TRBJ2-7	TRBD1
CASGGDSSYEQYF	TRBV25-1	TRBJ2-7	NA